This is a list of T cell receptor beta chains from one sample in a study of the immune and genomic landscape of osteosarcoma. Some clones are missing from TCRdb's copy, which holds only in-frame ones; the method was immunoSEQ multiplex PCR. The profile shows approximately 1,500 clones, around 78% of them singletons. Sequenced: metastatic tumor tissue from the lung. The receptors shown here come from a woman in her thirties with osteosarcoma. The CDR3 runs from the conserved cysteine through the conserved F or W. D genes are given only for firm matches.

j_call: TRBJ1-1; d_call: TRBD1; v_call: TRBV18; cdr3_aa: CASSPDRGRTEAFF
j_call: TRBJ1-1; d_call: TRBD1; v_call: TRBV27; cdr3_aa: CASSLTGTEAFF
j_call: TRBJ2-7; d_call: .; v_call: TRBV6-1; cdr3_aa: CASSDQGLREQYF
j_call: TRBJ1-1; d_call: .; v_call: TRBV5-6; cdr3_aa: CASNKGPRDSEAFF
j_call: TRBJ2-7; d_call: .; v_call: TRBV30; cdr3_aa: CAWSFSSSYEQYF
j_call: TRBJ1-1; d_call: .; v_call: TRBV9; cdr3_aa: CASSVVPGPMNTEAFF
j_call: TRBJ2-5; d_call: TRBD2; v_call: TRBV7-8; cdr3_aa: CASSETSGGETQYF
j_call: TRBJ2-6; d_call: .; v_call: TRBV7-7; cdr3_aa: CASMPQSRANVLTF
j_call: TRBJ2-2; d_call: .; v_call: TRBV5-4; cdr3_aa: CASSPSRNGGELFF
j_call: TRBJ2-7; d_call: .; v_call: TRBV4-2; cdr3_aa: CASSQGDSGEQYF
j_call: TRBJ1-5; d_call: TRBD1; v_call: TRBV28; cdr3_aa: CASAPGQGINQPQHF
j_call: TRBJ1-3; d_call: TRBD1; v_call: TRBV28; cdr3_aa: CASSSSGQGGNTIYF
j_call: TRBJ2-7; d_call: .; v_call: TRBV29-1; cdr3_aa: CSVSPGGGHEQYF
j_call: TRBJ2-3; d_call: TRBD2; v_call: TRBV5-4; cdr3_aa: CASSLDPSGGFTDTQYF
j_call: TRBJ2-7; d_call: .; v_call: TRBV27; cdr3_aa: CASSQGSGYEQYF
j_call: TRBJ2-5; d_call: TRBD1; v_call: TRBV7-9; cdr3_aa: CASSSRQGVEETQYF
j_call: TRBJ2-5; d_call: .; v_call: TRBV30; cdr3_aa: CAWSVGVETQYF
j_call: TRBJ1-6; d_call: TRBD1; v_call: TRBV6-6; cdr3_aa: CASMKQGANSPLHF
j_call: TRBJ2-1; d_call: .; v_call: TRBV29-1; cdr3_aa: CSGQGIVNNEQFF
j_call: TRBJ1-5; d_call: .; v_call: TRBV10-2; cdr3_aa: CASSKGEQGRANQPQHF
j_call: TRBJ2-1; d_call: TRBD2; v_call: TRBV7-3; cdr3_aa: CASSLAGGLYNEQFF
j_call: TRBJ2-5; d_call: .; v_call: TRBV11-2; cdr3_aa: CASSLLAGWAQYF
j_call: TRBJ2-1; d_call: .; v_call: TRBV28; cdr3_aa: CASRPQRGYNEQFF
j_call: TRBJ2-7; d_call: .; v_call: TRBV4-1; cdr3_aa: CASSQRAGDEQYF
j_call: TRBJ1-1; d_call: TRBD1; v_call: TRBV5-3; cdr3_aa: CARSAPTGVNTEAFF
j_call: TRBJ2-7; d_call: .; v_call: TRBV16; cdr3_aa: CASSRLYEQYF
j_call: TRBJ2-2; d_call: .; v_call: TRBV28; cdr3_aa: CASSSPSIPRNTGELFF
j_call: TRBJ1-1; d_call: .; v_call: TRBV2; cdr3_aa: CASRQVEDTEAFF
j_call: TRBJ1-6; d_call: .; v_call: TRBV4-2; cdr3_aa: CASSSRGIGYNSPLHF
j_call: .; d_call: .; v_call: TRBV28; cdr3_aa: CASSLAPDTSYEQYF
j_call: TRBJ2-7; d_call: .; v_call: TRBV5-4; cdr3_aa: CASSLDPGEVYEQYF
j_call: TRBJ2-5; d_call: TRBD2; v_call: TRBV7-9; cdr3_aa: CASSPLSGRGDQETQYF
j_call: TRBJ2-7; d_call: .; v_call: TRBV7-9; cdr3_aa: CASSPIGTYEQYF
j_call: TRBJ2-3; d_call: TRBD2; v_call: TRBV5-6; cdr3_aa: CASSSLAGISTDTQYF
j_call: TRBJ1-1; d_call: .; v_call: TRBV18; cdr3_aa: CASSPLGGSTEAFF
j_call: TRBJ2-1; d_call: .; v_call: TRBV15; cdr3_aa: CATSGLFRQSSYNEQFF
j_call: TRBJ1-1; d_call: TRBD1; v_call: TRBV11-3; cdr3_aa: CASSLGTENTEAFF
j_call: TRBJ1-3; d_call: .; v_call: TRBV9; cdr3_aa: CASSSPGAAIF
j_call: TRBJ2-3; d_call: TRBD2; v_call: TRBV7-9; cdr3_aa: CASSPPGLAGAADTQYF
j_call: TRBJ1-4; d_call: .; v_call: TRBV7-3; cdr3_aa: CASSLNGLPNEKLFF
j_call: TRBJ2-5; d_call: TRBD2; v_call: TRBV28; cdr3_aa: CASSHPSGRNQETQYF
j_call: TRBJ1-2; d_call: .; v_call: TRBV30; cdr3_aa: CAWRQPASLYGYTF
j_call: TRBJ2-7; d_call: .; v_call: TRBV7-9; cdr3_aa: CASTQMAGNSYEQYF
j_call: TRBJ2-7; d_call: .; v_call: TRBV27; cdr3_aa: CASTGLTDFTKQYF
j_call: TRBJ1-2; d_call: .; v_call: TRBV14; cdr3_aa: CASSQGPTVLYGYTF
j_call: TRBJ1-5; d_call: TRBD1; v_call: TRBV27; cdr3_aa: CAGHTWGTKGAYSNQPQHF
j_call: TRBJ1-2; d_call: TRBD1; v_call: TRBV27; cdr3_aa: CASSLGTGYGYTF
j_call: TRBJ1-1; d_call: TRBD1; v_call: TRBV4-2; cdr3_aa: CASSQGPQGFLAGNLEAFF
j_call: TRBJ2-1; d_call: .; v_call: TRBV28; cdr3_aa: CASSLGSSYNEQFF